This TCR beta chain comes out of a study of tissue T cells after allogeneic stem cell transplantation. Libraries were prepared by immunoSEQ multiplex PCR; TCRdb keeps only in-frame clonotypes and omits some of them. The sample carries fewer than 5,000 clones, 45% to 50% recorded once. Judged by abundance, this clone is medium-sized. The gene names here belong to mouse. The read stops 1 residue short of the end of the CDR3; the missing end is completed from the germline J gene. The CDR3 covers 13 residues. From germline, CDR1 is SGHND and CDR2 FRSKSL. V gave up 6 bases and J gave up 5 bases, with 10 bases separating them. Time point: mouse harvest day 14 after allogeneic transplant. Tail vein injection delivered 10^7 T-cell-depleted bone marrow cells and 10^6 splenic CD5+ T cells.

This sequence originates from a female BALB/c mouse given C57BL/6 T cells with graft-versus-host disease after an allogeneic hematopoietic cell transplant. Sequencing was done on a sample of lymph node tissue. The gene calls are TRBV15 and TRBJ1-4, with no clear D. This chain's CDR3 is CASRPDTNERLFF. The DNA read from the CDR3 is TGTGCCAGCAGACCAGACACTAACGAAAGATTATTT.